This entry features one T cell receptor (beta chain) sequence. Its target is unknown. This specimen comes from a study of T cell repertoires in cytomegalovirus infection. Turning to the study itself: Indicated by public TCR beta signatures were CMV infection and matching HLA type. Overall study findings and caveats: Ex vivo, HLA-C-restricted CMV-specific TCR beta clonotypes prevailed over the rest of the response. Using cumulative public TCR beta family frequency, the authors identified those who carried CMV together with the relevant HLA.

TCRdb re-analysed the reads in MiXCR, keeping a single row per CDR3 protein. The table shows roughly 760,000 distinct CDR3 sequences, with under 40% occurring only once. The V gene's germline CDR1 is SQVTM and CDR2 ANQGSEA. V trimming: 6 bases; J trimming: 2 bases; junction bases outside the gene matches: 24. The length of the CDR3 is 20 residues. Sequencing input: PBMCs. V is TRBV29-1 and J is TRBJ2-5; TRBD2 matches at 10 bases. The clonotype was recovered from a human donor in good health (CMV status not recorded). Some clones in this sample may be carry-over from other donors' samples. The CDR3 region has the DNA TGCAGCGTGGATTCCCGTTGGACTAGCGGCAACCGGAGAGGACAAGAGACCCAGTACTTC. This gives the protein CSVDSRWTSGNRRGQETQYF. Complete variable domain (other parts from reference TRBV29-1 and TRBJ2-5): SAVISQKPSRDICQRGTSLTIQCQVDSQVTMMFWYRQQPGQSLTLIATANQGSEATYESGFVIDKFPISRPNLTFSTLTVSNMSPEDSSIYLCSVDSRWTSGNRRGQETQYFGPGTRLLVL.